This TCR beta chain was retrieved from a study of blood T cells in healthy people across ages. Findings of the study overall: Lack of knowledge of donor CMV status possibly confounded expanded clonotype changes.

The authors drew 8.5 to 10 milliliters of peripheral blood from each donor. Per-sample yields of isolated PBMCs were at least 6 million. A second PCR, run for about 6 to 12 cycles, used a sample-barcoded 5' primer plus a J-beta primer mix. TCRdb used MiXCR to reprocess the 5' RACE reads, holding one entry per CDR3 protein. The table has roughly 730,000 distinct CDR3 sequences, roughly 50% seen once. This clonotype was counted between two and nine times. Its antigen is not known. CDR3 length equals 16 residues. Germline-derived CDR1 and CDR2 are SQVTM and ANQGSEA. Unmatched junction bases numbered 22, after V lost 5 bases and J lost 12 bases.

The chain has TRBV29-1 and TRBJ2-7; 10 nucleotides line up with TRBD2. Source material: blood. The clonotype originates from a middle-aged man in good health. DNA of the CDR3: TGCAGCGTTAGGGACAGCCACTCTAGCGGGAGAGGCGTCTGGTACTTC. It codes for CSVRDSHSSGRGVWYF.